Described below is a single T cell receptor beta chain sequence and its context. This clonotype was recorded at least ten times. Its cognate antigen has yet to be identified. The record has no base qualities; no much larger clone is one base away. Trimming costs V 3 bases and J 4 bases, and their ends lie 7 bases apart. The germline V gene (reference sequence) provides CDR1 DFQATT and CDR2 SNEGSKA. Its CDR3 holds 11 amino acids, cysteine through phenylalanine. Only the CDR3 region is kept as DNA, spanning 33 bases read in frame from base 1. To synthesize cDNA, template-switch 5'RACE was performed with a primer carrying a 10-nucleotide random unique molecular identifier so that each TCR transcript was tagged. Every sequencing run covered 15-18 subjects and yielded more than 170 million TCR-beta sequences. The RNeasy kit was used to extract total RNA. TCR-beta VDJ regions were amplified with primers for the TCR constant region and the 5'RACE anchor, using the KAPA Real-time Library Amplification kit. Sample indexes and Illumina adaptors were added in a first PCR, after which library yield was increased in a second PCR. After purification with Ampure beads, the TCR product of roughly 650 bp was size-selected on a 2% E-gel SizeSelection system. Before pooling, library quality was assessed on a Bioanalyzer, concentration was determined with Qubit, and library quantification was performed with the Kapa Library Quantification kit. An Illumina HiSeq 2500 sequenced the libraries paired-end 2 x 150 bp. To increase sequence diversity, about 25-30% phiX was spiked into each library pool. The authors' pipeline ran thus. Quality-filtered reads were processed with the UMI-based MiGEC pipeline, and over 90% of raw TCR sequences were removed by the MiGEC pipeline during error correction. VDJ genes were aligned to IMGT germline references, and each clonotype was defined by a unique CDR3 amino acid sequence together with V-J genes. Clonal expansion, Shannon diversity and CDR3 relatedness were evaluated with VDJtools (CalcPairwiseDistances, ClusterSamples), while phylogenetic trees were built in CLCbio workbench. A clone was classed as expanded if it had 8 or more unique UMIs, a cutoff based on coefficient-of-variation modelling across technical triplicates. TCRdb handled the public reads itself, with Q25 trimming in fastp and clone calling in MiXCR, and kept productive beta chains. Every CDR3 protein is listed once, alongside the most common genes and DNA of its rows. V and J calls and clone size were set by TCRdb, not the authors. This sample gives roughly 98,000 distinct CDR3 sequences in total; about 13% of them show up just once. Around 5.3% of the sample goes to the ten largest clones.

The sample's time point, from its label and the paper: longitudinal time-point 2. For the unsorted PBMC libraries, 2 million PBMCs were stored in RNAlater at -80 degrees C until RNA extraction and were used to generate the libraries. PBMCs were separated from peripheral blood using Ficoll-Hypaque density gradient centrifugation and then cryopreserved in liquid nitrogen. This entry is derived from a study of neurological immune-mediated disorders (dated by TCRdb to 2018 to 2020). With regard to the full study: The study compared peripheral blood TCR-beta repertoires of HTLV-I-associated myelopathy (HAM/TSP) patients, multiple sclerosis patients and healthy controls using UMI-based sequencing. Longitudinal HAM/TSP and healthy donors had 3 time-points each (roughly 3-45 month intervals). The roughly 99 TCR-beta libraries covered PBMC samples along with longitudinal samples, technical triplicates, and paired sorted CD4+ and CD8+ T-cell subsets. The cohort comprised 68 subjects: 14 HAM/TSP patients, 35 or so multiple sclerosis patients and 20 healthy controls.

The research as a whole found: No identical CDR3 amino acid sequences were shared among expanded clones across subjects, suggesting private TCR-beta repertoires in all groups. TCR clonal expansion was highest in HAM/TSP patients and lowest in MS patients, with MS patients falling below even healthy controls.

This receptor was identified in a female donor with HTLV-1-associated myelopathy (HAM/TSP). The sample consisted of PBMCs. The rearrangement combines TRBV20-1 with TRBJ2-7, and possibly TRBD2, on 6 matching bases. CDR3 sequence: CSARRGYEQYF. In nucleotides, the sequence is TGCAGTGCTAGGCGGGGTTACGAGCAGTACTTC.